Following are 13 T cell receptor beta chains from one sample sequenced in a study of technical replicates of blood from a handful of donors. The table came from immunoSEQ multiplex PCR; TCRdb's copy has only in-frame clones and leaves some out. The sample consists of around 72,000 clones, approximately 90% of them appearing once. Sequencing used T cells isolated from PBMCs. These receptors came from a human donor in good health.

The rearrangement uses TRBV6-5 and TRBJ1-2, with a tentative D call TRBD1 (5 bases). The CDR3 covers 14 residues. Germline CDR1 and CDR2: MNHEY and SVGAGI. V dropped 7 bases and J dropped 2 bases, with 14 bases sitting between them. CDR3 region: CASTTKTVNYGYTF. Written as DNA, the CDR3 is TGTGCCAGCACAACCAAGACAGTGAACTATGGCTACACCTTC.

The V and J genes are TRBV7-2 and TRBJ1-4, with D possibly TRBD1 on 6 matching bases. This CDR3 is built from 14 residues. Germline V gene sequence: CDR1 SGHTA, CDR2 FQGNSA. Trimming took off 3 bases at V and 6 bases at J, with 11 bases between the two ends. In nucleotides, the CDR3 is TGTGCCAGCAGCTTGTCAGGGGCGGATGAAAAACTGTTTTTT. This sequence encodes CASSLSGADEKLFF.

The chain employs TRBV6-5 and TRBJ1-2, with 7 bases aligning to TRBD1. The CDR3 is 13 amino acids. The J segment lost 4 bases and the V segment lost 5 bases, leaving 4 bases of the junction unmatched. Germline values: CDR1 MNHEY, CDR2 SVGAGI. In DNA form, the CDR3 reads TGTGCCAGCAGTCGGACAGGAGGCTATGGCTACACCTTC. This sequence encodes CASSRTGGYGYTF.

This clone occurred once. The chain links TRBV6-1 to TRBJ2-5; 8 nucleotides align to TRBD1. CDR1 MNHNS and CDR2 SASEGT come from the germline V gene. The CDR3 runs to 15 residues. The J segment lost 5 bases and the V segment lost 2 bases, leaving 7 bases of the junction unmatched. The CDR3 region has the DNA TGTGCCAGCAGTGAATCTTGGACAGGGCTGGAGACCCAGTACTTC. As protein: CASSESWTGLETQYF.

J is TRBJ1-1 and V is TRBV5-6; D is possibly TRBD1 (5 bases). The CDR3 is made up of 14 amino acids. Germline values: CDR1 SGHDT, CDR2 YYEEEE. Deletions cut 0 bases from V and 3 bases from J, with 9 bases between. Written as DNA, the CDR3 is TGTGCCAGCAGCTTGGGGGGGGTTCACACTGAAGCTTTCTTT. Translation gives CASSLGGVHTEAFF. Combining the CDR3 with reference TRBV5-6 and TRBJ1-1 gives the whole variable domain DAGVTQSPTHLIKTRGQQVTLRCSPKSGHDTVSWYQQALGQGPQFIFQYYEEEERQRGNFPDRFSGHQFPNYSSELNVNALLLGDSALYLCASSLGGVHTEAFFGQGTRLTVV.

The chain is built from TRBV19 and TRBJ2-2; D remains ambiguous. The CDR3 runs 14 residues. The V and J ends lost 7 bases and 1 base respectively, with 10 bases between them. CDR1 is LNHDA and CDR2 is SQIVND in the germline V gene (reference sequence). CDR3 nucleotides: TGTGCCAGTACCATTCAGCGGAACACCGGGGAGCTGTTTTTT. This sequence encodes CASTIQRNTGELFF.

The chain couples TRBV6-5 to TRBJ2-7, with a weak D call TRBD2 (5 bases). Germline V CDR1 and CDR2: MNHEY, SVGAGI. With 0 bases removed from V and 4 bases from J, the gap between germline ends came to 10 bases. There are 14 residues in the CDR3. CDR3 bases: TGTGCCAGCAGTTACTCAGGGAGAAGGTACGAGCAGTACTTC. Residues: CASSYSGRRYEQYF.

The chain uses TRBV21-1 and TRBJ2-1; the table's D call of TRBD1 was not tested on the DNA. TRBV21-1 constitutes a pseudogene. The CDR3 is 15 residues long. CDR3 protein: CASSPPTGLQDEQFF. The CDR3 DNA follows: TGTGCCAGCAGCCCGCCGACAGGGCTACAGGATGAGCAGTTCTTC.

This chain links TRBV25-1 with TRBJ2-3; TRBD2 aligns across 13 bases. There are 17 residues in the CDR3. V lost 2 bases, J lost 0 bases, and 2 bases stayed unmatched. In germline, CDR1 is MGHDK, CDR2 SYGVNS. The CDR3 spells CASSETSGRASTDTQYF. For the CDR3, the DNA is TGTGCCAGCAGTGAAACTAGCGGGAGGGCCAGCACAGATACGCAGTATTTT. Combining the CDR3 with reference TRBV25-1 and TRBJ2-3 gives the whole variable domain EADIYQTPRYLVIGTGKKITLECSQTMGHDKMYWYQQDPGMELHLIHYSYGVNSTEKGDLSSESTVSRIRTEHFPLTLESARPSHTSQYLCASSETSGRASTDTQYFGPGTRLTVL.

The chain joins TRBV14 to TRBJ1-2; D unresolved. The V gene's germline CDR1 is SGHDN and CDR2 FVKESK. Trimming cost V 1 base and J 2 bases, with 17 bases left between them. The CDR3 totals 17 residues. The CDR3 coding sequence is TGTGCCAGCAGCCAAGCCGGGCGAGGAGGGAGGAACTATGGCTACACCTTC. It codes for CASSQAGRGGRNYGYTF.

CDR3 nucleotide sequence: TGTGCCAGCATAACCGGGTCCTTCTTCGTTCCCTACGAGCAGTACTTC. Translating gives CASITGSFFVPYEQYF. This chain connects TRBV2 to TRBJ2-7; D is uncertain. V lost 7 bases to trimming and J lost 2 bases, with 21 bases between them. The CDR3 loop spans 16 amino acids. CDR1 and CDR2 from the germline V gene are SNHLY and FYNNEI.

The chain employs TRBV21-1 and TRBJ2-7; TRBD2, the D gene given by the table, was not confirmed from the DNA. TRBV21-1 is described as a pseudogene. This CDR3 contains 16 residues. CDR3: CASSTRPPSLSYEQYF. The CDR3 DNA reads as TGTGCCAGCAGCACTCGCCCGCCTAGCCTATCCTACGAGCAGTACTTC.

The rearrangement uses TRBV7-9 and TRBJ1-2; 9 nucleotides agree with TRBD1. The ends lost 4 bases at V and 4 bases at J; junction bases unmatched: 1. This CDR3 comprises 13 residues. Germline values: CDR1 SEHNR, CDR2 FQNEAQ (reference sequence). CDR3 sequence reads: CASSSTGGYGYTF. The CDR3 DNA sequence: TGTGCCAGCAGCTCGACAGGGGGCTATGGCTACACCTTC.